Sequencing of this T cell receptor (beta chain) was carried out in a study of Graves' ophthalmopathy and Graves' hyperthyroidism. The TCR beta CDR3 regions underwent amplification from RNA transcripts. RT-PCR was first run with HTBI primers, then multiplex PCR in a second round. TCRdb analysed the multiplex PCR reads with MiXCR anew, one entry per CDR3 protein. Among approximately 640,000 distinct CDR3 sequences, 35% to 50% were seen once, and the ten largest hold 3% to 4%. Germline V gives CDR1 SGHTA, CDR2 FQGNSA. There are 13 residues in the CDR3. The ends lost 0 bases at V and 9 bases at J; junction bases unmatched: 4. This clonotype was seen ten or more times.

The TCR sequence derives from an adult man with Graves' ophthalmopathy. What was sequenced was peripheral blood. The chain combines TRBV7-2 with TRBJ2-7; 8 bases map to TRBD2. The CDR3 protein is CASSLAPGGRQYF. CDR3 DNA: TGTGCCAGCAGCTTAGCCCCGGGGGGGAGGCAGTACTTC.